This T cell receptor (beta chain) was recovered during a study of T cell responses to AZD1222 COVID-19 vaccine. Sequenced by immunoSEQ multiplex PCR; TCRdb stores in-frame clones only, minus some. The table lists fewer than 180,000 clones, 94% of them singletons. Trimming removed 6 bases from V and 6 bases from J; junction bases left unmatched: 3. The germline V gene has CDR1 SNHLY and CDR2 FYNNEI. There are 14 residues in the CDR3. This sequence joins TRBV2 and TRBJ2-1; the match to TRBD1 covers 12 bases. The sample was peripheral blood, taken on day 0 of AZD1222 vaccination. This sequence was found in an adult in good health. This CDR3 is CASRGTGGGNEQFF. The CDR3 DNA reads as TGTGCCAGCAGGGGGACAGGGGGCGGCAATGAGCAGTTCTTC.